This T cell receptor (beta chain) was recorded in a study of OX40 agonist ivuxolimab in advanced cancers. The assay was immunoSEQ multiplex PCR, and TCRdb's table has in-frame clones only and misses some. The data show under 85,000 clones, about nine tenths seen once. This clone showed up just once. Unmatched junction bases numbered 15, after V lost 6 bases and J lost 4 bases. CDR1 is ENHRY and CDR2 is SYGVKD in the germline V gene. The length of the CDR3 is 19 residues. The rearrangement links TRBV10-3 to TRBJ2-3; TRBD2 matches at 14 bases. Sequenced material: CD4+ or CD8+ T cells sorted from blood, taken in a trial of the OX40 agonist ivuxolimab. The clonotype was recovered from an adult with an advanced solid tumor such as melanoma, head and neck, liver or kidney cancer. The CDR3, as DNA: TGTGCCATCAGGGACCCGGGAAGACTAGCGGGAGGGATTGCAGATACGCAGTATTTT. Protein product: CAIRDPGRLAGGIADTQYF.